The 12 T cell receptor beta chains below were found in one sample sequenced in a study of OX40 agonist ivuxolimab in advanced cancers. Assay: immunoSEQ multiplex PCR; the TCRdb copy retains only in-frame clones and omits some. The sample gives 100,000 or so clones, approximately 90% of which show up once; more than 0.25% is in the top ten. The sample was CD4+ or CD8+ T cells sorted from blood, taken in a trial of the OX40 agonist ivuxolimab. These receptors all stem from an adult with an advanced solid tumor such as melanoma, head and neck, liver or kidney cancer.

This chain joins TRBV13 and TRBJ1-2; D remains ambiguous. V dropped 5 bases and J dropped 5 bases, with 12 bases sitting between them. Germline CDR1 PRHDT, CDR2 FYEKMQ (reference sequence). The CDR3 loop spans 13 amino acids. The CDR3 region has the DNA TGTGCCAGCAGCCCCGGTAGGGAGTATGGCTACACCTTC. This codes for CASSPGREYGYTF.

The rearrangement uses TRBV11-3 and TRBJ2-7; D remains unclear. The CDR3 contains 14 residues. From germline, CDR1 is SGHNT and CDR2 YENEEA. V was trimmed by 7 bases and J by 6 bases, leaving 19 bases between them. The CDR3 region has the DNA TGTGCCAGCAATACACTACTCCACACTATCGAGCAGTACTTC. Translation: CASNTLLHTIEQYF. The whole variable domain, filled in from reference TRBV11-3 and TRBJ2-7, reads EAGVVQSPRYKIIEKKQPVAFWCNPISGHNTLYWYLQNLGQGPELLIRYENEEAVDDSQLPKDRFSAERLKGVDSTLKIQPAELGDSAVYLCASNTLLHTIEQYFGPGTRLTVT.

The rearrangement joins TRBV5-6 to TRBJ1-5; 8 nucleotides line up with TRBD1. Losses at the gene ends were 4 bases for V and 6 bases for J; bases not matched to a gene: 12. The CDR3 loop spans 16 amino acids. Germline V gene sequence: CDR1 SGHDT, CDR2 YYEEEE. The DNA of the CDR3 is TGTGCCAGCAGCCTCCGGGACAGGACTTTCGGTCAGCCCCAGCATTTT. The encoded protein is CASSLRDRTFGQPQHF.

CDR3 bases: TGTGCCAGCAGCCAACCGGGACAGCCTAATGAAAAACTGTTTTTT. This sequence encodes CASSQPGQPNEKLFF. The chain joins TRBV4-2 to TRBJ1-4; 7 positions match TRBD1. The CDR3 consists of 15 residues. Germline CDR1 LGHNA, CDR2 YNFKEQ. The V segment lost 2 bases and the J segment 3 bases; nucleotides outside the gene matches: 3.

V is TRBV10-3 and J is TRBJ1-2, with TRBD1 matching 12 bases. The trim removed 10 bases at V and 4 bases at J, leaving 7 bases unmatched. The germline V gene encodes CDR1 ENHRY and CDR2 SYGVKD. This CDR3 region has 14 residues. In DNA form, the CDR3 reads TGTGCCAGCACGGGGACAGGGGGCGGCTATGGCTACACCTTC. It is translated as CASTGTGGGYGYTF.

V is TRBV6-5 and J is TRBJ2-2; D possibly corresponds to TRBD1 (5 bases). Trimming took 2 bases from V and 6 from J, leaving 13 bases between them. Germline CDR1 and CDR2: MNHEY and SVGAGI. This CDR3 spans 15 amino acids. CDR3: CASSYGANRAGELFF. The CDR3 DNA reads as TGTGCCAGCAGTTACGGGGCTAACCGTGCCGGGGAGCTGTTTTTT.

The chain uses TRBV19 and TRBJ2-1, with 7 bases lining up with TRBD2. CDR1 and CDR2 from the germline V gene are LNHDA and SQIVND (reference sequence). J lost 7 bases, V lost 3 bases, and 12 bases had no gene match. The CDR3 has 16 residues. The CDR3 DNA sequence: TGTGCCAGTAGTATTAGGAGCGGGACCCCCGGGAATGAGCAGTTCTTC. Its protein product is CASSIRSGTPGNEQFF.

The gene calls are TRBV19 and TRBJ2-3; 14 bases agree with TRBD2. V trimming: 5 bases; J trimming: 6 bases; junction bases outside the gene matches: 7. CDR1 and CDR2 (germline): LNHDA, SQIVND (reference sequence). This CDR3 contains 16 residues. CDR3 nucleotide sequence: TGTGCCAGTAGTTTCGGACTAGCGGGAGGTTGGGATACGCAGTATTTT. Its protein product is CASSFGLAGGWDTQYF. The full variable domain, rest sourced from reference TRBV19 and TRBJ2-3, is DGGITQSPKYLFRKEGQNVTLSCEQNLNHDAMYWYRQDPGQGLRLIYYSQIVNDFQKGDIAEGYSVSREKKESFPLTVTSAQKNPTAFYLCASSFGLAGGWDTQYFGPGTRLTVL.

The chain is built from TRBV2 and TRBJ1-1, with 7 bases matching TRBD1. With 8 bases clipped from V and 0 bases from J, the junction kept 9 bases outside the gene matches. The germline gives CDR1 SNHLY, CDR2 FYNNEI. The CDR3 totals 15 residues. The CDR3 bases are TGTGCCAGCGCATCGGGACAGACTATGAACACTGAAGCTTTCTTT. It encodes CASASGQTMNTEAFF.

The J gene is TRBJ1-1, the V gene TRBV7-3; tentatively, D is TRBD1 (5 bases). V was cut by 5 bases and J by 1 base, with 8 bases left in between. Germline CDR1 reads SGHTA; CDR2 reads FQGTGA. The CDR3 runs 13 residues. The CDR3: CASSAGQNTEAFF. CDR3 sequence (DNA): TGTGCCAGCAGCGCAGGACAGAACACTGAAGCTTTCTTT.

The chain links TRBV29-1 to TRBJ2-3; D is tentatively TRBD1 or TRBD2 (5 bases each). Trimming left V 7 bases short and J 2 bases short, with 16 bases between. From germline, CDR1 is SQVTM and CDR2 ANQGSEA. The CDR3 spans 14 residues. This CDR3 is CSGDMGRTTDTQYF. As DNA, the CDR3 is TGCAGCGGTGATATGGGACGGACCACAGATACGCAGTATTTT.

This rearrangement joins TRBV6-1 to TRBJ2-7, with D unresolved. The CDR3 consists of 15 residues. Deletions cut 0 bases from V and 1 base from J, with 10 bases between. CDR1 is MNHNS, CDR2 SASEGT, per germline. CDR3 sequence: CASSEAPSWSYEQYF. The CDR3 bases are TGTGCCAGCAGTGAAGCTCCTAGTTGGTCCTACGAGCAGTACTTC.